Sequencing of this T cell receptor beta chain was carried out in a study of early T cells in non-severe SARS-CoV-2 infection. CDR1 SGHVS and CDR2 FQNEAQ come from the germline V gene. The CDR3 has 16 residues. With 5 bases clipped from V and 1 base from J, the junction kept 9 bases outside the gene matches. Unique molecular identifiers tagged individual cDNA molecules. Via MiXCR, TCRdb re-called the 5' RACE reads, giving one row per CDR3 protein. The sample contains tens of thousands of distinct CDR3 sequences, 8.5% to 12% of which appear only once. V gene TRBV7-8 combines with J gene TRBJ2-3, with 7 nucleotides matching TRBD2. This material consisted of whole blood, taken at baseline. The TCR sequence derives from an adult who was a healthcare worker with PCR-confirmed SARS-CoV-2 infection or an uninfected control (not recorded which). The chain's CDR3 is CASSLIGGRGTDTQYF. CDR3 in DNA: TGTGCCAGCAGCCTCATAGGCGGGAGAGGCACAGATACGCAGTATTTT.